A single sample is the source of the 18 T cell receptor beta chains below, sequenced in a study of blood T cells in healthy people across ages. Alongside a J-beta primer mix, a sample-barcoded 5' primer served in a second PCR lasting roughly 6 to 11 cycles. Each CDR3 protein is one row after TCRdb ran MiXCR on the 5' RACE reads. The table has fewer than 950,000 distinct CDR3 sequences, about 53% seen once. The sequenced sample was blood. Receptor source: a man older than 75 in good health.

This clonotype was found a few times. V is TRBV6-5 and J is TRBJ2-1; D unresolved. V was cut by 5 bases and J by 5 bases, with 10 bases left in between. Germline V lookup: CDR1 MNHEY, CDR2 SVGAGI. This CDR3 has 13 residues. The CDR3 reads CASSPFRNNEQFF. DNA of the CDR3: TGTGCCAGCAGTCCGTTTAGGAACAATGAGCAGTTCTTC.

This chain uses TRBV3-1 with TRBJ2-3; D not certain. Germline lookup yields CDR1 LGHDT and CDR2 YNNKEL (reference sequence). CDR3 size: 13 residues. V gave up 4 bases and J gave up 4 bases, with 9 bases separating them. CDR3 region: CASSPLMADTQYF. In nucleotides, the CDR3 is TGTGCCAGCAGCCCCCTAATGGCAGATACGCAGTATTTT.

V and J are TRBV12-3 or TRBV12-4 and TRBJ2-6; a possible D gene is TRBD1 (5 bases). V shed 6 bases and J shed 0 bases, with 12 bases lying between them. There are 16 residues in the CDR3. Here the CDR3 DNA reads TGTGCCAGCAGCAATGACAGATCCTCTGGGGCCAACGTCCTGACTTTC. Its protein product is CASSNDRSSGANVLTF.

This clonotype was picked up a small number of times. The rearrangement uses TRBV9 and TRBJ2-3, with 8 bases that match TRBD1. V dropped 3 bases and J dropped 6; count of bases not matched to a gene: 9. The CDR3 sequence is 15 residues long. CDR1 and CDR2 from the germline V gene are SGDLS and YYNGEE. CDR3 residues: CASSARDRGGDTQYF. The CDR3 DNA reads TGTGCCAGCAGCGCCCGAGACAGGGGAGGTGATACGCAGTATTTT.

This clonotype was observed a single time. The limits of the CDR3 on the DNA are not certain, so only TCRdb's listed CDR3 is given. This chain joins TRBV21-1 and TRBJ1-5. TRBV21-1 counts as a pseudogene. Counting both end residues, the CDR3 totals 15 amino acids. The CDR3 reads CASSKVGIGNQPQHF.

The J gene is TRBJ2-4, the V gene TRBV27; D may be TRBD2 (6 bases). Germline V gene sequence: CDR1 MNHEY, CDR2 SMNVEV (reference sequence). This CDR3 is 14 amino acids long. The ends were cut back, 3 bases at V and 13 bases at J, with 19 bases in the middle. The CDR3 nucleotides are TGTGCCAGCAGTTTTGGGGCTCCCCTTCGGGAGCAGTACTTC. Residues: CASSFGAPLREQYF.

The V and J genes are TRBV5-8 and TRBJ2-3; D gene ambiguous. V was cut by 3 bases and J by 14 bases, with 19 bases left in between. CDR3 length: 13 amino acids. Germline V gene data show CDR1 as SGHTS and CDR2 as YDEGEE. CDR3 sequence: CASSSGRNRYAYF. CDR3 DNA sequence: TGTGCCAGCAGCTCGGGTAGAAACAGATACGCGTATTTT.

Only a few counts were recorded for this clonotype. This rearrangement joins TRBV20-1 to TRBJ2-5, with 7 bases identical to TRBD2. Germline lookup yields CDR1 DFQATT and CDR2 SNEGSKA (reference sequence). V shed 3 bases and J 3 bases; nucleotides not matched to a gene: 4. The CDR3 covers 13 residues. This chain's CDR3 is CSASGRMKETQYF. CDR3 in DNA: TGCAGTGCTAGCGGGAGGATGAAAGAGACCCAGTACTTC.

This clonotype was seen only a few times. The V call is TRBV9, the J call TRBJ2-7; 11 nucleotides line up with TRBD2. From germline, CDR1 is SGDLS and CDR2 YYNGEE. V lost 5 bases and J lost 0; bases outside the gene matches: 7. This CDR3 is built from 16 residues. In nucleotides, the CDR3 is TGTGCCAGCAGTCGTCTAGCGGGGGGAGACTCCTACGAGCAGTACTTC. Encoded protein: CASSRLAGGDSYEQYF.

The V call is TRBV6-5, the J call TRBJ2-6; tentatively, D is TRBD2 (5 bases). CDR1 and CDR2 from the germline V gene are MNHEY and SVGAGI. The CDR3 is 16 residues long. V lost 2 bases to trimming and J lost 4 bases, with 12 bases between them. The CDR3 nucleotides read TGTGCCAGCAGTTACACGGGGAGCCAAGGGGCCAACGTCCTGACTTTC. As protein: CASSYTGSQGANVLTF.

Concerning this clonotype: Germline and junction disagree at one end, which may indicate a read error. The chain carries TRBV2 and TRBJ1-2; 7 bases map to TRBD1. Looked up from germline, CDR1 is SNHLY and CDR2 is FYNNEI. The CDR3 totals 13 residues. The CDR3 bases are TGTGCCCCCAGCCGACAGGGCGGGTATGGCTTCACCTTC. Translation gives CAPSRQGGYGFTF.

The chain is built from TRBV7-9 and TRBJ2-7, with D perhaps TRBD2 (6 bases). The assigned J gene may be wrong: the sequence end matches TRBJ2-5 better. Germline lookup yields CDR1 SEHNR and CDR2 FQNEAQ (reference sequence). This CDR3 region has 13 residues. The CDR3 nucleotides read TGTGCCAGCAGCTTACTAGCGACTGAGACCCAGTACTTC. Translation: CASSLLATETQYF.

The CDR3 nucleotides read TGTGCCAGCAGTGACTACCCTAGTCAGCCCCAGCATTTT. The encoded protein is CASSDYPSQPQHF. This sequence joins TRBV6-1 and TRBJ1-5; D is unclear. Germline V gene sequence: CDR1 MNHNS, CDR2 SASEGT. The CDR3 is 13 residues long. V was pared by 3 bases and J by 6 bases, with 9 bases between.

The chain recombines TRBV20-1 with TRBJ2-5; D uncertain. The V gene lost 7 bases and the J gene lost 1 base, with 10 bases spanning the gap. CDR1 and CDR2 from the germline V gene are DFQATT and SNEGSKA (reference sequence). This CDR3 comprises 12 residues. The DNA of the CDR3 is TGCAGTGGCCTTGCCCCCCAAGAGACCCAGTACTTC. Translated, it gives CSGLAPQETQYF.

In its sample, this clonotype was seen a few times. The chain joins TRBV6-2 or TRBV6-3 to TRBJ2-4; 9 bases are shared with TRBD2. This CDR3 region has 17 residues. CDR1 and CDR2 from the germline V gene are MNHEY and SVGEGT. Germline trimming cut 6 bases from V and 0 bases from J; bases unmatched to any gene: 9. DNA of the CDR3: TGTGCCAGCAGCCTTAGCGGGAGTGGGGTAGCCAAAAACATTCAGTACTTC. Protein sequence: CASSLSGSGVAKNIQYF.

The CDR3 DNA reads as TGCGCCAGCGGGGGGACAAGCAACAATGAGCAGTTCTTC. Its protein product is CASGGTSNNEQFF. The chain is built from TRBV5-1 and TRBJ2-1; D may be TRBD1 or TRBD2 (6 bases each). V shed 7 bases and J shed 5 bases, with 13 bases lying between them. Germline assignment: CDR1 SGHRS and CDR2 YFSETQ. This CDR3 has 13 residues.

The V gene is TRBV27, the J gene TRBJ2-3; no clear D. The CDR3 is 15 amino acids. Between the trimmed V and J ends, which lost 4 bases and 14 bases, there was a span of 25 bases. The germline CDR1 and CDR2 sequences are MNHEY and SMNVEV (reference sequence). The CDR3 DNA reads as TGTGCCAGCAGTTCTGGAGCTACCCCCCACAGATACGCGTATTTT. Translated, it gives CASSSGATPHRYAYF.

Worth noting for this clonotype: The junction departs from the called germline gene at one end, perhaps through a read error. This chain connects TRBV11-3 to TRBJ2-5; 12 nucleotides match TRBD2. The CDR3 covers 16 residues. Germline V CDR1 and CDR2: SGHNT, YENEEA. The CDR3 DNA reads as TGTGCCAGCAGCAAGAGGACTAGCGGGACGAGGGAGACCCGGTACTTC. Amino acid sequence: CASSKRTSGTRETRYF.